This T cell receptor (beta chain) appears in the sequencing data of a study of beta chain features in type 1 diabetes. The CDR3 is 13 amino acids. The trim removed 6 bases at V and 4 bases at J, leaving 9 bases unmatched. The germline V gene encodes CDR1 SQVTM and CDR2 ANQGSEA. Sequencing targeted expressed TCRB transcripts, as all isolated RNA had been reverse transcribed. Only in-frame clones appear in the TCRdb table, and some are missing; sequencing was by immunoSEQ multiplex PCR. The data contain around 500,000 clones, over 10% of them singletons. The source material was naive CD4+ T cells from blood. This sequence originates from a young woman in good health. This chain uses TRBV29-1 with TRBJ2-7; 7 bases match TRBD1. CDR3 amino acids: CSVKQGPIYEQYF. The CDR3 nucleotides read TGCAGCGTGAAACAGGGGCCGATTTACGAGCAGTACTTC.